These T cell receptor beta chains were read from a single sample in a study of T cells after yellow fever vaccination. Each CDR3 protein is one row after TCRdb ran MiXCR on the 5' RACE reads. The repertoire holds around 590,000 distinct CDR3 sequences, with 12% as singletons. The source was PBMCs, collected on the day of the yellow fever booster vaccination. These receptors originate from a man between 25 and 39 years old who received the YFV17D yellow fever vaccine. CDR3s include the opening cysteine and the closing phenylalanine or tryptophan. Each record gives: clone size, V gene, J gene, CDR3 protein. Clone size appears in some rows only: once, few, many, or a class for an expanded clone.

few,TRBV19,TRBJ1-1,CASRTNRISTEAFF
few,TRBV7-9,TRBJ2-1,CASSLKGRNNEQFF
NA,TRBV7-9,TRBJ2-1,CASSPLIEQFF
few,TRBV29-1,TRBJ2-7,CSVETGQGAYEQYF
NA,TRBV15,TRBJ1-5,CATSRHLQPQHF
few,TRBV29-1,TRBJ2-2,CSVLGLAGHNTGELFF
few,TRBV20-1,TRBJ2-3,CSALPPGSDTQYF
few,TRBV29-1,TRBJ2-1,CSVRREVTYNEQFF
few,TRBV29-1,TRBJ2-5,CSVEDGAGRQETQYF
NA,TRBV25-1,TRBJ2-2,CAASPRAGLATNANTGELFF
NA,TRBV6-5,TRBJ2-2,CASSYSTGWGDTGELFF
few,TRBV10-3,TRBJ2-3,CVAGGDTQYF
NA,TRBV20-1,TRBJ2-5,CSARESGSAQETQYF
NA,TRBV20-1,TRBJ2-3,CSAQVGDTQYF
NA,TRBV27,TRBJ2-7,CASSTRGLAGRVSYEQYF
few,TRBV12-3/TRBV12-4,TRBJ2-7,CASSSNRDGGSYEQYF
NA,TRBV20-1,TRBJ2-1,CSARRTRMGKNEQFF
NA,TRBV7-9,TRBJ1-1,CASSLEQLNTEAFF
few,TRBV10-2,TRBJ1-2,CAAQGGGGAGYTF
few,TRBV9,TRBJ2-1,CASSPRIRGLAGDQDEQFF
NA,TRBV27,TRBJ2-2,CATGLAGAVGTGELFF
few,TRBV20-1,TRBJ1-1,CSARDASYTEAFF
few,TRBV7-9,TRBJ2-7,CASSLRTANYEQYF
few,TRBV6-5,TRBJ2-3,CASSYYSDSDTQYF
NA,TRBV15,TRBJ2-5,CATSRTSGQETQYF
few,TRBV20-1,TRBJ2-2,CSARDFHGQGNTGELFF